This record covers a single T cell receptor beta chain. Its antigen is unknown. Separate from the 666-subject first cohort was the approximately 110-subject validation cohort, to which the donors belonged. This entry comes from a study of cytomegalovirus exposure and HLA in healthy donors. Regarding the study as a whole: The tendency of first-cohort TCR clusters to co-occur in the 120 or so validation repertoires was the finding of a later analysis. Researchers catalogued roughly 150 TCR beta chains as cytomegalovirus-associated.

Sequencing was performed with immunoSEQ multiplex PCR; in TCRdb, only in-frame clones are kept and a portion is missing. This sample has over 150,000 clones; about 82% occur once, and the top ten carry around 2.1%. Source material: PBMCs. The receptor's source is a human donor in good health.

CDR3 nucleotide sequence: TGTGCCAGCAATTCCCAGGGGGCGGGAACTGAAGCTTTCTTT. Protein: CASNSQGAGTEAFF. The J gene is TRBJ1-1, the V gene TRBV2; TRBD1 agrees at 8 bases. This CDR3 has 14 amino acids. The junction had 9 bases not matched to a gene; V was cut back by 7 bases and J by 5 bases. Germline assignment: CDR1 SNHLY and CDR2 FYNNEI.